Presented here are 18 T cell receptor beta chains from one specimen sequenced in a study of tumor and adjacent non-tumor tissue in lung cancer. RNA was extracted from bulk tissue without any cell sorting. Three rounds of nested PCR, following a modified ARM-PCR protocol, produced the TCRbeta library. MiXCR, run by TCRdb on the multiplex PCR reads, gives a single entry per CDR3 protein. Among about 76,000 distinct CDR3 sequences, around 70% were seen once, and the ten largest hold roughly 13%. The sequencing sample was made of lung tumor tissue. These receptors came from a woman in her 70s with non-small cell lung cancer.

With respect to this clonotype: With a much larger clone just one base away, this may be a read error. The chain joins TRBV20-1 to TRBJ2-7, with a weak D call TRBD1 (7 bases). Germline V gives CDR1 DFQATT, CDR2 SNEGSKA (reference sequence). CDR3 length: 19 amino acids. This CDR3 is CRARERAGTGARLGYEQYF. CDR3 sequence (DNA): TGCAGAGCTAGAGAGCGGGCCGGTACAGGGGCACGCTTGGGCTACGAGCAGTACTTC.

The chain links TRBV29-1 to TRBJ1-3; weak D call: TRBD1 (6 bases). The germline V gene encodes CDR1 SQVTM and CDR2 ANQGSEA. The CDR3 spans 12 residues. In nucleotides, the CDR3 is TGCAATGTCAGGGGATCTGGAAACACCATATATTTT. It encodes CNVRGSGNTIYF.

This clonotype came up many times. The chain couples TRBV5-5 to TRBJ2-5, with D hard to call. Germline CDR1 reads SGHKS; CDR2 reads YYEKEE (reference sequence). The CDR3 is 14 residues long. Trimming cost V 2 bases and J 2 bases, with 10 bases left between them. This chain's CDR3 is CASSFKGRQETQYF. The CDR3 coding sequence is TGTGCCAGCAGCTTCAAGGGCAGGCAAGAGACCCAGTACTTC. The full variable domain, its missing parts supplied by reference TRBV5-5 and TRBJ2-5, is DAGVTQSPTHLIKTRGQQVTLRCSPISGHKSVSWYQQVLGQGPQFIFQYYEKEERGRGNFPDRFSARQFPNYSSELNVNALLLGDSALYLCASSFKGRQETQYFGPGTRLLVL.

This chain connects TRBV12-3 or TRBV12-4 to TRBJ2-3; D may be TRBD1 (6 bases). There are 13 residues in the CDR3. Trimming left V 5 bases short and J 8 bases short, with 14 bases between. This CDR3 reads CASSVSGVATQYF. The DNA for the CDR3 is TGTGCCAGCAGTGTCTCAGGGGTAGCTACGCAGTATTTT.

For this clonotype: Since no conserved phenylalanine or tryptophan closes the CDR3, a read error is the likely cause. The CDR3 region has the DNA TGTGCCAGCAGCTTGGGCCAGGGGGCTTACGAGCAGTACCTC. Its protein product is CASSLGQGAYEQYL. The V gene is TRBV5-5, the J gene TRBJ2-7; 8 nucleotides match TRBD1. In germline, CDR1 is SGHKS, CDR2 YYEKEE (reference sequence). J was trimmed by 4 bases and V by 0 bases; bases with no gene match: 3. The CDR3 contains 14 residues.

Remarks on this clonotype: Sequence at one end of the junction differs from germline and may be a read error. The rearrangement uses TRBV28 and TRBJ2-6; D is uncertain. Looked up from germline, CDR1 is MDHEN and CDR2 is SYDVKM. The CDR3 covers 15 residues. CDR3 amino acids: CAISLRGSGANVLTF. CDR3 DNA: TGTGCCATCAGTTTACGAGGCTCTGGGGCCAACGTCCTGACTTTC.

Of note for this clonotype: Since a much larger clone is just one base distant, this may be a read error. The rearrangement uses TRBV28 and TRBJ1-4; a possible D gene is TRBD1 (6 bases). CDR3 length equals 15 residues. In germline, CDR1 is MDHEN, CDR2 SYDVKM. CDR3 sequence reads: CGSSSQGSGNEKLFF. CDR3 bases: TGTGGCAGCAGCTCCCAGGGGTCGGGTAATGAAAAACTGTTTTTT.

This clonotype was counted between two and nine times. The J gene is TRBJ1-1, the V gene TRBV5-1; no definite D call. CDR1 is SGHRS and CDR2 is YFSETQ in the germline V gene. V was cut by 3 bases and J by 1 base, with 13 bases left in between. This CDR3 comprises 15 residues. The CDR3 DNA follows: TGCGCCAGCAGCTCCCTTGGACCGCAGAACACTGAAGCTTTCTTT. It translates to CASSSLGPQNTEAFF.

Worth noting for this clonotype: The conserved phenylalanine or tryptophan is not found at the CDR3 terminus, so this likely reflects a read error. The genes are TRBV5-1 and TRBJ2-3; the D gene is possibly TRBD2 (5 bases). CDR1 SGHRS and CDR2 YFSETQ come from the germline V gene. This CDR3 is 17 amino acids long. V was pared by 2 bases and J by 0 bases, with 16 bases between. CDR3 nucleotides: TGCGCCAGCAGCTTCGGGGTGTCGGCGGAGAGCACAGATACGCAGTATTTG. The encoded protein is CASSFGVSAESTDTQYL.

In this sample, this clonotype turned up many times. The V gene is TRBV6-1, the J gene TRBJ1-1; D unresolved. CDR3 length equals 13 residues. Trimming took off 2 bases at V and 9 bases at J, with 13 bases between the two ends. Germline lookup yields CDR1 MNHNS and CDR2 SASEGT. The CDR3 region has the DNA TGTGCCAGCAGTGAATCAGGTATTGTGAAAGCTTTCTTT. Translated: CASSESGIVKAFF.

Notes on this clonotype: With a much larger clone just one base away, this may be a read error. The chain employs TRBV20-1 and TRBJ2-2; D unresolved. V was cut by 3 bases and J by 3 bases, with 11 bases left in between. From germline, CDR1 is DFQATT and CDR2 SNEGSKA (reference sequence). The length of the CDR3 is 14 residues. In nucleotides, the CDR3 is TGCAGTGCTAGTTCCCAGTTGGACACCGGGGAGCTGTTTTTT. This encodes CSASSQLDTGELFF.

V gene TRBV5-4 combines with J gene TRBJ2-3, with TRBD1 matching 7 bases. CDR1 SGHNT and CDR2 YYREEE come from the germline V gene (reference sequence). The CDR3 consists of 15 residues. The CDR3 is CISSYETGKADTQYF. In DNA, the CDR3 is TGTATCAGCAGCTACGAGACAGGGAAGGCAGATACGCAGTATTTT.

A word on this clonotype: The junction shows a germline mismatch at one end, possibly a read error. The rearrangement links TRBV10-3 to TRBJ2-3; 7 bases are a match to TRBD2. Germline V CDR1 and CDR2: ENHRY, SYGVKD. There are 17 residues in the CDR3. For the CDR3, the DNA is TGTGCCATAAGAGATCCGCTGGCGGGAGATCTGGCAGATATGCAGTATTTT. It specifies CAIRDPLAGDLADMQYF.

The genes are TRBV4-1 and TRBJ2-1; tentatively, D is TRBD2 (6 bases). Germline CDR1 and CDR2: MGHRA and YSYEKL. This CDR3 has 18 residues. V dropped 0 bases and J dropped 5 bases, with 20 bases sitting between them. CDR3 in DNA: TGCGCCAGCAGCCAAGATCTAGCGCTAGCAGCGCCTCACAATGAGCAGTTCTTC. Its translation is CASSQDLALAAPHNEQFF.

Details on this clonotype: At one end the junction does not follow the germline gene, possibly because of a read error. The DNA for the CDR3 is TGTGCCGGCAGCTTAATGGTCACGAACACTGAAGCTTTCTTT. Translation gives CAGSLMVTNTEAFF. V is TRBV11-2 and J is TRBJ1-1, with no clear D. The CDR3 covers 14 residues. Germline loops: CDR1 SGHAT, CDR2 FQNNGV. Together with reference TRBV11-2 and TRBJ1-1, the CDR3 gives the full variable domain: EAGVAQSPRYKIIEKRQSVAFWCNPISGHATLYWYQQILGQGPKLLIQFQNNGVVDDSQLPKDRFSAERLKGVDSTLKIQPAKLEDSAVYLCAGSLMVTNTEAFFGQGTRLTVV.

The chain links TRBV29-1 to TRBJ2-3, with D uncertain. This CDR3 contains 11 residues. Germline assignment: CDR1 SQVTM and CDR2 ANQGSEA. CDR3 bases: TGCAGTCTTGTCAGAGGTGATACGCAGTATTTT. This gives the protein CSLVRGDTQYF.

This clonotype appeared a single time. One junction end disagrees with the germline gene, perhaps due to a read error. V usage is TRBV6-1 and J usage is TRBJ1-6; a weak D match, TRBD1 (5 bases). The CDR3 spans 15 residues. Germline V CDR1 and CDR2: MNHNS, SASEGT. CDR3 nucleotides: TGTGCGAGCACCTCCGATCGACAGTATAATTCACCCCTCCAATTT. Protein product: CASTSDRQYNSPLQF.

In regard to this clonotype: A read error may produce the germline difference seen at one junction end. The chain carries TRBV10-1 and TRBJ2-7; D is unresolved. The CDR3 runs 13 residues. CDR1 and CDR2 (germline): WNHNN, SYGVQD (reference sequence). The CDR3 bases are TGTGCCAGAAGTCCCGGAGATAAATACGAGCAGTATTTC. Its translation is CARSPGDKYEQYF.